The 5 T cell receptor beta chains below were found in one sample sequenced in a study of human T cells and chemical hapten exposure. MiXCR, applied by TCRdb to the RACE reads, yields one record per CDR3 protein. Here the sample spans about 380,000 distinct CDR3 sequences, around 4.8% being singletons. Time point defined: patch test 1, 2 weeks after DPC sensitization. The sample's treatment: therapeutic diphenylcyclopropenone sensitization with weekly scalp DPC. Here the sequenced sample was whole blood, taken in connection with sensitization to the hapten diphenylcyclopropenone (DPC). These receptors all stem from a woman aged 45-65 years with alopecia areata. Some clones in this sample may be carry-over from other donors' samples.

The rearrangement links TRBV5-1 to TRBJ2-3, with TRBD2 matching over 10 bases. Losses at the gene ends were 2 bases for V and 6 bases for J; bases not matched to a gene: 3. The CDR3 is 14 residues long. CDR1 is SGHRS, CDR2 YFSETQ, per germline. In DNA form, the CDR3 reads TGCGCCAGCAGCTTAACACTAGCGGGGGATACGCAGTATTTT. It encodes CASSLTLAGDTQYF.

The gene calls are TRBV27 and TRBJ1-1; D unresolved. CDR1 is MNHEY, CDR2 SMNVEV, per germline (reference sequence). Trimming shortened V by 2 bases and J by 0 bases, and 10 bases separated the two germline ends. The CDR3 extends over 15 amino acids. The CDR3 loop is CASSLVSGVNTEAFF. As DNA, the CDR3 is TGTGCCAGCAGTTTAGTTTCTGGGGTGAACACTGAAGCTTTCTTT.

This clonotype was seen a handful of times. V gene TRBV4-3 combines with J gene TRBJ1-1; D remains ambiguous. The CDR3 sequence is 13 residues long. The germline CDR1 and CDR2 sequences are LGHNA and YSLEER. The germline V and J ends were trimmed by 4 bases and 3 bases, with 9 bases remaining between them. CDR3 DNA sequence: TGCGCCAGCAGCCTTGACATATACACTGAAGCTTTCTTT. Residues: CASSLDIYTEAFF.

This clonotype was picked up many times. V usage is TRBV6-6 and J usage is TRBJ1-4; no reliable D call. Per germline, CDR1 MNHNY and CDR2 SVGAGI (reference sequence). This CDR3 contains 15 residues. V was pared by 0 bases and J by 7 bases, with 12 bases between. The chain's CDR3 is CASSYSSSRFEKLFF. The DNA of the CDR3 is TGTGCCAGCAGTTACTCGTCCTCTCGGTTTGAAAAACTGTTTTTT.

This clonotype has a count of ten or more. The rearrangement links TRBV29-1 to TRBJ1-1; 7 positions agree with TRBD1. There are 14 residues in the CDR3. From germline, CDR1 is SQVTM and CDR2 ANQGSEA. Unmatched junction bases numbered 3, after V lost 1 base and J lost 1 base. The CDR3 DNA reads as TGCAGCGTTGAAGGAAGGACAGGGAACACTGAAGCTTTCTTT. It specifies CSVEGRTGNTEAFF.